These 20 T cell receptor beta chains were sequenced from one sample in a study of immune cell composition in non-small cell lung cancer. Produced via immunoSEQ multiplex PCR; TCRdb's table is partial and in-frame only. Of a few thousand clones in the sample, roughly two thirds were seen once. Normal lung was sampled as far from the tumour as possible, at least 3 cm. The sample consisted of non-adjacent lung tissue. The receptors originated from a human donor with non-small cell lung cancer.

The V call is TRBV5-1, the J call TRBJ2-1; 9 nucleotides match TRBD2. Per germline, CDR1 SGHRS and CDR2 YFSETQ. After removal of 4 bases from V and 8 bases from J, the junction contained 10 bases not matched to a gene. The CDR3 totals 15 residues. The CDR3 DNA reads TGCGCCAGCAGCCCAGAGAGCGGGAGGTCCCATGAGCAGTTCTTC. Residues: CASSPESGRSHEQFF.

In its sample, this clone was seen a few times. This chain joins TRBV7-9 and TRBJ1-1; 12 bases fit TRBD1. V lost 5 bases to trimming and J lost 11 bases; unmatched junction nucleotides: 6. CDR3 length: 13 residues. Per the germline V gene, CDR1 is SEHNR and CDR2 is FQNEAQ (reference sequence). The DNA for the CDR3 is TGTGCCAGCAGCCCAGGGACAGGGGGCTCGGCTTTCTTT. Translation: CASSPGTGGSAFF.

The chain joins TRBV5-8 to TRBJ2-3; 9 bases agree with TRBD2. Germline V lookup: CDR1 SGHTS, CDR2 YDEGEE. The CDR3 sequence is 16 residues long. J was trimmed by 5 bases and V by 4 bases; bases with no gene match: 11. In DNA form, the CDR3 reads TGTGCCAGCAGCCCGGGTGGCGGGGGGGCCTTAGATACGCAGTATTTT. This gives the protein CASSPGGGGALDTQYF.

The V call is TRBV18, the J call TRBJ2-6; perhaps TRBD1 as D (5 bases). V was trimmed by 2 bases and J by 1 base, leaving 9 bases between them. Germline CDR1 and CDR2: KGHSH and LQKENI. The length of the CDR3 is 16 residues. Here the CDR3 DNA reads TGTGCCAGCTCACCAGGGGCGGCGTCTGGGGCCAACGTCCTGACTTTC. Translation: CASSPGAASGANVLTF.

J is TRBJ1-1 and V is TRBV5-6; D may be TRBD1 (6 bases). The ends were cut back, 3 bases at V and 1 base at J, with 13 bases in the middle. CDR1 and CDR2 (germline): SGHDT, YYEEEE. The CDR3 runs 15 residues. In DNA form, the CDR3 reads TGTGCCAGCAGCTGGTGGGACAACGCGAACACTGAAGCTTTCTTT. Amino acids: CASSWWDNANTEAFF. The entire variable domain, with the rest obtained from reference TRBV5-6 and TRBJ1-1, is as follows: DAGVTQSPTHLIKTRGQQVTLRCSPKSGHDTVSWYQQALGQGPQFIFQYYEEEERQRGNFPDRFSGHQFPNYSSELNVNALLLGDSALYLCASSWWDNANTEAFFGQGTRLTVV.

The rearrangement uses TRBV1 and TRBJ2-7; the D call in the table, TRBD2, was not verified against the DNA. TRBV1 counts as a pseudogene. CDR3 length equals 16 residues. The CDR3 here is CTSRAPGTSGFYEQYF. The DNA of the CDR3 is TGCACCAGCAGAGCTCCCGGGACTAGCGGGTTTTACGAGCAGTACTTC.

The chain couples TRBV5-5 to TRBJ2-7; the match to TRBD2 covers 9 bases. CDR1 and CDR2 (germline): SGHKS, YYEKEE (reference sequence). The CDR3 is 16 residues long. J lost 5 bases, V lost 0 bases, and 9 bases had no gene match. The CDR3, as DNA: TGTGCCAGCAGCTTGGCCGGACGGCGGGGGGGGGACGAGCAGTACTTC. Its protein product is CASSLAGRRGGDEQYF.

The chain has TRBV2 and TRBJ2-3; TRBD2 matches 7 bases. V lost 7 bases, J lost 4 bases, and 8 bases stayed unmatched. The CDR3 totals 14 residues. Germline-derived CDR1 and CDR2 are SNHLY and FYNNEI. CDR3 in DNA: TGTGCCAGCAAGCCCGTGGGGGGGGCAGATACGCAGTATTTT. Amino acids: CASKPVGGADTQYF.

This chain links TRBV5-4 with TRBJ2-5; no clear D gene. The ends were cut back, 0 bases at V and 3 bases at J, with 9 bases in the middle. CDR3 length: 14 amino acids. In germline, CDR1 is SGHNT, CDR2 YYREEE (reference sequence). CDR3 sequence (DNA): TGTGCCAGCAGCTTGGACTCCCGAAAAGAGACCCAGTACTTC. It encodes CASSLDSRKETQYF.

The chain combines TRBV2 with TRBJ1-2, with 12 positions matching TRBD1. Losses at the gene ends were 6 bases for V and 4 bases for J; bases not matched to a gene: 12. CDR3 length equals 17 residues. The germline V gene has CDR1 SNHLY and CDR2 FYNNEI. For the CDR3, the DNA is TGTGCCAGCAGGTTGGGACAGGGGGCGATTGGCGGCTATGGCTACACCTTC. It specifies CASRLGQGAIGGYGYTF.

V usage is TRBV28 and J usage is TRBJ2-7; TRBD2 might be the D (5 bases). The CDR3 has 13 residues. Trimming stripped 5 bases from V and 7 bases from J, with 15 bases between. From germline, CDR1 is MDHEN and CDR2 SYDVKM. The CDR3 is CASSGGRAGEQYF. The CDR3 nucleotides read TGTGCCAGCAGTGGAGGCCGCGCCGGTGAGCAGTACTTC.

The chain has TRBV28 and TRBJ2-7; 7 nucleotides agree with TRBD2. Germline-derived CDR1 and CDR2 are MDHEN and SYDVKM. V shed 5 bases and J 6 bases; nucleotides not matched to a gene: 10. This CDR3 has 14 amino acids. CDR3 DNA sequence: TGTGCCAGCAGTCCCTCCGGGGGGAGTATCGAGCAGTACTTC. Its protein is CASSPSGGSIEQYF.

This clone was seen a single time. The V and J genes are TRBV5-1 and TRBJ2-1, with 9 nucleotides matching TRBD2. The germline V gene has CDR1 SGHRS and CDR2 YFSETQ. The CDR3 has 15 residues. Germline trimming cut 0 bases from V and 8 bases from J; bases unmatched to any gene: 6. CDR3 residues: CASSLGHAGGDEQFF. The CDR3 DNA follows: TGCGCCAGCAGCTTGGGTCACGCGGGGGGGGATGAGCAGTTCTTC.

A few counts support this clone. A read error may produce the germline difference seen at one junction end. This chain connects TRBV20-1 to TRBJ1-3; TRBD1 might be the D (6 bases). Germline loops: CDR1 DFQATT, CDR2 SNEGSKA (reference sequence). CDR3 length: 11 amino acids. In DNA, the CDR3 is TGCAGTGCTAGTGGACAGACGGGATTCAATTTT. This sequence encodes CSASGQTGFNF.

CDR3 bases: TGTGCCAGCGGACAGGTCTGGAGGTCTGGGTTAAAACTGTTTTTT. This gives the protein CASGQVWRSGLKLFF. The chain carries TRBV7-6 and TRBJ1-4; 7 nucleotides line up with TRBD1. The CDR3 has 15 amino acids. CDR1 and CDR2 from the germline V gene are SGHVS and FNYEAQ. The ends lost 8 bases at V and 10 bases at J; junction bases unmatched: 16.

The chain employs TRBV11-1 and TRBJ2-2; possible D gene TRBD2, 7 bases. The V end was cut by 1 base, the J end by 4 bases, with 13 bases between. Germline V lookup: CDR1 SGHAT, CDR2 FQDESV (reference sequence). The CDR3 sequence is 16 residues long. The CDR3 protein is CASSLVRGAVTGELFF. Written as DNA, the CDR3 is TGTGCCAGCAGCTTAGTTCGGGGGGCTGTCACCGGGGAGCTGTTTTTT.

This chain links TRBV7-2 with TRBJ1-5; TRBD1 might be the D (5 bases). Germline V gene data show CDR1 as SGHTA and CDR2 as FQGNSA. The length of the CDR3 is 13 residues. The germline V and J ends were trimmed by 3 bases and 6 bases, with 9 bases remaining between them. The chain's CDR3 is CASSFGATQPQHF. CDR3 in DNA: TGTGCCAGCAGCTTTGGGGCTACTCAGCCCCAGCATTTT.

Regarding this clone: The sample has other DNA sequences that encode this CDR3 too. V and J are TRBV11-3 and TRBJ2-3; D might be TRBD2 (6 bases). The CDR3 is 13 amino acids. Per the germline V gene, CDR1 is SGHNT and CDR2 is YENEEA. Trimming took 5 bases from V and 3 from J, leaving 9 bases between them. CDR3 nucleotides: TGTGCCAGCAGCCACCGGGGGACAGATACGCAGTATTTT. Its translation: CASSHRGTDTQYF.

The J gene is TRBJ2-2, the V gene TRBV4-2, with 9 bases that match TRBD1. The junction had 0 bases not matched to a gene; V was cut back by 0 bases and J by 1 base. The CDR3 runs to 16 residues. Per germline, CDR1 LGHNA and CDR2 YNFKEQ. CDR3 sequence reads: CASSQEDRGNTGELFF. The CDR3 coding sequence is TGTGCCAGCAGCCAAGAGGACAGGGGGAACACCGGGGAGCTGTTTTTT.

The rearrangement joins TRBV4-3 to TRBJ2-7; TRBD1 matches 7 bases. The CDR3 covers 15 residues. Trimming cost V 1 base and J 4 bases; bases outside gene matches: 7. The V gene's germline CDR1 is LGHNA and CDR2 YSLEER. In nucleotides, the CDR3 is TGCGCCAGCAGCCAAGGATGGGACAGAGAATACGAGCAGTACTTC. Its protein product is CASSQGWDREYEQYF.